Below are 22 T cell receptor beta chains sequenced from a single sample in a study of cytomegalovirus exposure and HLA in healthy donors. This PCR relied on a set of 60 Vbeta primers and 13 Jbeta primers. Generated by immunoSEQ multiplex PCR, the TCRdb table keeps only in-frame clones and is missing some. The data contain around 120,000 clones, around 79% of them singletons. Specimen: PBMCs. Receptors were obtained from a woman in her thirties or forties in good health and CMV-seronegative.

The table lists this clone with a few counts. The chain employs TRBV4-1 and TRBJ2-6; TRBD1 aligns across 8 bases. CDR3 length equals 21 residues. From germline, CDR1 is MGHRA and CDR2 YSYEKL. Trimming took 3 bases from V and 0 from J; bases not matched to a gene: 16. The CDR3 coding sequence is TGCGCCAGCAGCCACAAAATCGGACAGGGATCCCGAACCTCTGGGGCCAACGTCCTGACTTTC. It specifies CASSHKIGQGSRTSGANVLTF.

With regard to this clone: Other DNA sequences within the sample encode an identical CDR3. This sequence joins TRBV9 and TRBJ1-3; no clear D gene. The V end lost 2 bases, the J end lost 0 bases, and 6 bases lay between the germline ends. The CDR3 extends over 14 amino acids. Per germline, CDR1 SGDLS and CDR2 YYNGEE. The CDR3 DNA sequence: TGTGCCAGCAGCGTGGCAGGCTCTGGAAACACCATATATTTT. The encoded protein is CASSVAGSGNTIYF.

This clone has only one observation. The sample holds other DNA sequences that translate to the same CDR3. This rearrangement joins TRBV15 to TRBJ1-1; D unclear. V was trimmed by 0 bases and J by 2 bases, leaving 7 bases between them. The CDR3 extends over 14 amino acids. The germline CDR1 and CDR2 sequences are LNHNV and YYDKDF (reference sequence). CDR3 coding DNA: TGTGCCACCAGCAGAGATTTGGCTAACACTGAAGCTTTCTTT. Translating it yields CATSRDLANTEAFF.

The rearrangement uses TRBV19 and TRBJ2-2; D ambiguous. The length of the CDR3 is 13 residues. Germline V gene data show CDR1 as LNHDA and CDR2 as SQIVND (reference sequence). Trimming pared 3 bases from V and 7 bases from J, leaving 9 bases between. CDR3 in amino acids: CASSILHNGELFF. The DNA for the CDR3 is TGTGCCAGTAGTATTTTACACAACGGGGAGCTGTTTTTT.

The chain has TRBV30 and TRBJ1-2; tentative D call: TRBD1 (5 bases). CDR3 length: 13 residues. V lost 1 base and J 7 bases, leaving 13 bases between the germline ends. The germline V gene has CDR1 GTSNPN and CDR2 SVGIG (reference sequence). In DNA, the CDR3 is TGTGCCTGGAGTGGCTGGACACCGGGTGGCTACACCTTC. Encoded protein: CAWSGWTPGGYTF.

The chain recombines TRBV5-1 with TRBJ2-1; weak D call: TRBD2 (5 bases). Between the trimmed V and J ends, which lost 1 base and 2 bases, there was a span of 10 bases. The CDR3 is 15 residues long. The germline gives CDR1 SGHRS, CDR2 YFSETQ. The DNA of the CDR3 is TGCGCCAGCAGCTTGAGGACGGGGACCTACAATGAGCAGTTCTTC. Translated: CASSLRTGTYNEQFF.

To note about this clone: Within the sample, other DNA sequences also encode this same CDR3. The rearrangement links TRBV9 to TRBJ2-5; tentatively, D is TRBD2 (6 bases). CDR1 and CDR2 from the germline V gene are SGDLS and YYNGEE. CDR3 length: 15 amino acids. Trimming took 0 bases from V and 1 from J, leaving 10 bases between them. Here the CDR3 reads CASSVATSGQETQYF. The CDR3 region has the DNA TGTGCCAGCAGCGTAGCGACTAGTGGCCAAGAGACCCAGTACTTC.

The DNA of the CDR3 is TGTGCCAGTAGTATGGGACCGCAGGGAGGGCATCAGCCCCAGCATTTT. It yields the protein CASSMGPQGGHQPQHF. The chain has TRBV19 and TRBJ1-5; possible D gene TRBD1, 5 bases. The CDR3 contains 16 residues. V gave up 3 bases and J gave up 5 bases, with 17 bases separating them. In germline, CDR1 is LNHDA, CDR2 SQIVND (reference sequence). Variable domain in full (rest from reference TRBV19 and TRBJ1-5): DGGITQSPKYLFRKEGQNVTLSCEQNLNHDAMYWYRQDPGQGLRLIYYSQIVNDFQKGDIAEGYSVSREKKESFPLTVTSAQKNPTAFYLCASSMGPQGGHQPQHFGDGTRLSIL.

The chain carries TRBV19 and TRBJ1-5; D may be TRBD1 (5 bases). The germline V gene encodes CDR1 LNHDA and CDR2 SQIVND (reference sequence). The length of the CDR3 is 14 residues. The germline V and J ends were trimmed by 6 bases and 7 bases, with 16 bases remaining between them. CDR3 sequence reads: CASRIAGGIQPQHF. As DNA, the CDR3 is TGTGCCAGTAGAATTGCGGGGGGAATCCAGCCCCAGCATTTT.

This chain uses TRBV30 with TRBJ2-7; D perhaps matches TRBD1 (6 bases). V lost 1 base and J 0 bases, leaving 16 bases between the germline ends. The V gene's germline CDR1 is GTSNPN and CDR2 SVGIG (reference sequence). The CDR3 length is 16 residues. CDR3 loop: CAWSGMQGRSSYEQYF. DNA of the CDR3: TGTGCCTGGAGTGGCATGCAGGGGAGATCCTCCTACGAGCAGTACTTC. The complete variable domain, with remaining parts taken from reference TRBV30 and TRBJ2-7, reads SQTIHQWPATLVQPVGSPLSLECTVEGTSNPNLYWYRQAAGRGLQLLFYSVGIGQISSEVPQNLSASRPQDRQFILSSKKLLLSDSGFYLCAWSGMQGRSSYEQYFGPGTRLTVT.

The rearrangement links TRBV7-6 to TRBJ2-3; a possible D gene is TRBD2 (5 bases). This CDR3 has 15 residues. CDR1 is SGHVS and CDR2 is FNYEAQ in the germline V gene. Trimming pared 1 base from V and 5 bases from J, leaving 13 bases between. CDR3 in amino acids: CASSLGGGRGDTQYF. Written as DNA, the CDR3 is TGTGCCAGCAGCTTAGGTGGCGGTCGGGGAGATACGCAGTATTTT.

The chain employs TRBV27 and TRBJ1-5, with TRBD1 as a possible D gene (6 bases). The V gene's germline CDR1 is MNHEY and CDR2 SMNVEV (reference sequence). This CDR3 has 16 amino acids. Deletions cut 5 bases from V and 2 bases from J, with 16 bases between. This CDR3 reads CASSPGGPGGNQPQHF. The CDR3 coding sequence is TGTGCCAGCAGTCCTGGGGGCCCTGGCGGCAATCAGCCCCAGCATTTT.

V usage is TRBV6-5 and J usage is TRBJ2-7; 7 positions match TRBD1. Unmatched junction bases numbered 6, after V lost 2 bases and J lost 5 bases. The CDR3 totals 14 residues. Germline lookup yields CDR1 MNHEY and CDR2 SVGAGI. CDR3 residues: CASSYTQGEDEQYF. The CDR3 DNA reads TGTGCCAGCAGTTACACCCAGGGGGAAGACGAGCAGTACTTC.

The chain joins TRBV29-1 to TRBJ1-4; 8 bases are a match to TRBD1. Looked up from germline, CDR1 is SQVTM and CDR2 is ANQGSEA. This CDR3 has 12 amino acids. The J segment lost 7 bases and the V segment lost 4 bases, leaving 2 bases of the junction unmatched. This chain's CDR3 is CSVADRGEKLFF. DNA of the CDR3: TGCAGCGTTGCTGACAGGGGTGAAAAACTGTTTTTT. Full variable domain (missing parts from reference TRBV29-1 and TRBJ1-4): SAVISQKPSRDICQRGTSLTIQCQVDSQVTMMFWYRQQPGQSLTLIATANQGSEATYESGFVIDKFPISRPNLTFSTLTVSNMSPEDSSIYLCSVADRGEKLFFGSGTQLSVL.

The CDR3 nucleotides are TGCGCCAGCAGCAAGCGGGAGGGACCAGATACGCAGTATTTT. Protein sequence: CASSKREGPDTQYF. The chain uses TRBV4-3 and TRBJ2-3, with TRBD2 matching 10 bases. J lost 4 bases, V lost 5 bases, and 3 bases had no gene match. The length of the CDR3 is 14 residues. Germline CDR1 LGHNA, CDR2 YSLEER.

V usage is TRBV11-2 and J usage is TRBJ1-5; D uncertain. The CDR3 is 13 residues long. CDR1 SGHAT and CDR2 FQNNGV come from the germline V gene. The V gene lost 1 base and the J gene lost 5 bases, with 6 bases spanning the gap. The CDR3 nucleotides are TGTGCCAGCAGCTTAGGAGGGCATCAGCCCCAGCATTTT. This gives the protein CASSLGGHQPQHF.

V is TRBV5-3 and J is TRBJ1-2, with D uncertain. TRBV5-3 is treated as an ORF (open reading frame) with a function not yet certain. The CDR3 spans 12 residues. Trimming left V 0 bases short and J 6 bases short, with 6 bases between. The CDR3: CARSLDNNGYTF. The CDR3 DNA sequence: TGTGCCAGAAGCTTGGACAATAATGGCTACACCTTC.

The chain couples TRBV15 to TRBJ1-2; D perhaps matches TRBD1 (5 bases). The ends were cut back, 0 bases at V and 5 bases at J, with 7 bases in the middle. The CDR3 runs 13 residues. CDR1 LNHNV and CDR2 YYDKDF come from the germline V gene (reference sequence). CDR3 DNA: TGTGCCACCAGCAGAGATCGACAGTATGGCTACACCTTC. Its translation is CATSRDRQYGYTF.

This chain connects TRBV5-1 to TRBJ2-1; possibly TRBD1 for D (6 bases). From germline, CDR1 is SGHRS and CDR2 YFSETQ. This CDR3 has 14 residues. Trimming removed 0 bases at V and 9 bases at J, with 13 bases between. CDR3 loop: CASSLGWGQGEQFF. DNA of the CDR3: TGCGCCAGCAGCTTGGGATGGGGGCAGGGTGAGCAGTTCTTC.

The gene calls are TRBV20-1 and TRBJ2-3; D perhaps matches TRBD2 (5 bases). The CDR3 sequence is 10 residues long. Trimming removed 7 bases from V and 5 bases from J, with 7 bases in between. Germline V gene lookup returns CDR1 DFQATT and CDR2 SNEGSKA (reference sequence). The CDR3, as DNA: TGCAGTGTGGAGGAAGATACGCAGTATTTT. Its translation: CSVEEDTQYF.

A single count supports this clone. V gene TRBV29-1 combines with J gene TRBJ2-1; 7 bases match TRBD2. After removal of 3 bases from V and 0 bases from J, the junction contained 8 bases not matched to a gene. The CDR3 sequence is 16 residues long. Germline V gene data show CDR1 as SQVTM and CDR2 as ANQGSEA. The CDR3 reads CSVESGGGTSYNEQFF. The CDR3 DNA reads TGCAGCGTTGAGTCGGGAGGCGGGACCTCCTACAATGAGCAGTTCTTC.

The J gene is TRBJ1-2, the V gene TRBV30, with TRBD1 as a possible D gene (5 bases). The CDR3 runs to 14 residues. Trimming left V 4 bases short and J 3 bases short, with 15 bases between. Germline V CDR1 and CDR2: GTSNPN, SVGIG (reference sequence). The CDR3 here is CAWKGREGYYGYTF. The CDR3 bases are TGTGCCTGGAAGGGCAGGGAGGGCTACTATGGCTACACCTTC.